This TCR beta chain was found in a study of blood T cell repertoires in COVID-19. Across the study: Sample material is recorded as cDNA or gDNA derived from T cells, B-cell-depleted T cells, or PBMCs.

Methods used by the authors: The authors estimated nucleated cell counts from reference gene primer amplification. Assay: immunoSEQ multiplex PCR; the TCRdb copy retains only in-frame clones and omits some. V, J and clone size are those of that table, while D and trimming were read from the DNA. The data contain about 160,000 clones, 85% to 90% of them seen just once; the ten biggest clones take up less than 8%. The CDR3 length is 18 residues. V was clipped by 5 bases and J by 3 bases; unmatched bases: 18. Germline CDR1 SGHVS, CDR2 FQNEAQ. The participants were between roughly 18 and 89 years old and came from some 25 US areas. Before being deemed recovered, Cohort 3 donors had two negative PCRs, clearance, or symptom resolution.

Sequencing input: PBMCs or T cells enriched from blood (not recorded which). This TCR was recovered from a woman between 50 and 59 years old who had recovered from COVID-19. The V and J genes are TRBV7-8 and TRBJ2-7; the match to TRBD2 covers 8 bases. The CDR3 loop reads CASSLGGSRPGLGYEQYF. CDR3 in DNA: TGTGCCAGCAGCCTAGGGGGGAGTCGTCCGGGACTAGGCTACGAGCAGTACTTC. Supplemented by reference TRBV7-8 and TRBJ2-7, the full variable domain reads GAGVSQSPRYKVAKRGQDVALRCDPISGHVSLFWYQQALGQGPEFLTYFQNEAQLDKSGLPSDRFFAERPEGSVSTLKIQRTQQEDSAVYLCASSLGGSRPGLGYEQYFGPGTRLTVT.